The 18 T cell receptor beta chains listed next were all sequenced from one sample in a study of cytomegalovirus exposure and HLA in healthy donors. Amplification used 60 Vbeta primers and 13 Jbeta primers. The method was immunoSEQ multiplex PCR; TCRdb's version includes in-frame clones alone and lacks a portion of them. The sample carries some 130,000 clones, over 60% recorded once. Sequencing was done on a sample of PBMCs. The receptors were sampled from a man aged 35-49 years in good health and CMV-seronegative.

This chain joins TRBV27 and TRBJ2-7; maybe TRBD2 (6 bases). V dropped 1 base and J dropped 3 bases, with 13 bases sitting between them. Germline V gene data show CDR1 as MNHEY and CDR2 as SMNVEV (reference sequence). The CDR3 covers 15 residues. The CDR3 protein is CASSLFPSVYYEQYF. CDR3 in DNA: TGTGCCAGCAGTTTATTTCCTAGCGTCTACTACGAGCAGTACTTC.

V and J are TRBV4-3 and TRBJ2-1, with 9 bases aligning to TRBD2. Unmatched junction bases numbered 7, after V lost 2 bases and J lost 2 bases. The CDR3 sequence is 17 residues long. Germline lookup yields CDR1 LGHNA and CDR2 YSLEER. CDR3 region: CASSQPKSGGTYNEQFF. The CDR3 region has the DNA TGCGCCAGCAGCCAACCTAAAAGCGGGGGGACCTACAATGAGCAGTTCTTC.

This chain links TRBV28 with TRBJ2-3; perhaps TRBD2 as D (6 bases). The CDR3 sequence is 15 residues long. The V gene lost 5 bases and the J gene lost 1 base, with 13 bases spanning the gap. CDR1 and CDR2 from the germline V gene are MDHEN and SYDVKM. The CDR3 DNA reads as TGTGCCAGCAGTCCCGGGACTCTTGGCACAGATACGCAGTATTTT. Protein sequence: CASSPGTLGTDTQYF.

The chain uses TRBV7-7 and TRBJ1-1, with no clear D. The V end lost 2 bases, the J end lost 2 bases, and 6 bases lay between the germline ends. Germline assignment: CDR1 SSHAT and CDR2 FNYEAQ (reference sequence). This CDR3 is built from 13 residues. The CDR3 DNA follows: TGTGCCAGCAGCTTACAGTCAAACACTGAAGCTTTCTTT. Translating it yields CASSLQSNTEAFF.

V and J are TRBV27 and TRBJ2-5; D call uncertain. Trimming removed 5 bases from V and 7 bases from J, with 11 bases in between. Germline V gene data show CDR1 as MNHEY and CDR2 as SMNVEV (reference sequence). The length of the CDR3 is 12 residues. CDR3 protein: CASSPVSGTQYF. In DNA form, the CDR3 reads TGTGCCAGCAGTCCCGTTTCAGGGACCCAGTACTTC.

In its sample, this clone was seen a few times. The gene calls are TRBV5-4 and TRBJ1-6; TRBD1 agrees at 7 bases. Germline loops: CDR1 SGHNT, CDR2 YYREEE (reference sequence). J gave up 6 bases and V 2 bases, and 8 bases lay outside the gene matches. This CDR3 has 16 residues. The CDR3 DNA reads TGTGCCAGCAGCTTAGGGGGCCCTGGGATTAATTCACCCCTCCACTTT. Protein product: CASSLGGPGINSPLHF.

This chain links TRBV19 with TRBJ2-2; 8 bases are shared with TRBD1. The CDR3 sequence is 15 residues long. With V trimmed by 3 bases and J by 3 bases, 3 bases remained unmatched. Per germline, CDR1 LNHDA and CDR2 SQIVND (reference sequence). The CDR3 nucleotides read TGTGCCAGTAGTATTCAGGGGGCTTACACCGGGGAGCTGTTTTTT. The encoded protein is CASSIQGAYTGELFF.

V and J are TRBV10-3 and TRBJ2-5; 8 nucleotides line up with TRBD2. The length of the CDR3 is 15 residues. Germline-derived CDR1 and CDR2 are ENHRY and SYGVKD. The ends lost 4 bases at V and 4 bases at J; junction bases unmatched: 8. CDR3 protein: CAISAGLGGGETQYF. The CDR3 DNA is TGTGCCATCAGTGCTGGTCTCGGGGGGGGAGAGACCCAGTACTTC.

The chain uses TRBV5-1 and TRBJ1-1, with D tentatively TRBD1 (6 bases). Germline CDR1 and CDR2: SGHRS and YFSETQ. CDR3 length: 16 residues. Between the trimmed V and J ends, which lost 2 bases and 1 base, there was a span of 15 bases. The CDR3 here is CASSLTGSLENTEAFF. The CDR3 DNA reads as TGCGCCAGCAGCTTAACAGGGAGTTTGGAGAACACTGAAGCTTTCTTT.

The V call is TRBV7-8, the J call TRBJ1-1; tentatively, D is TRBD1 (5 bases). This CDR3 is 16 amino acids long. With 7 bases removed from V and 4 bases from J, the gap between germline ends came to 22 bases. Germline CDR1 is SGHVS and CDR2 is FQNEAQ. CDR3 bases: TGTGCCAGCACGATTGGTGTGGGGCAGGGCGTCACTGAAGCTTTCTTT. Protein product: CASTIGVGQGVTEAFF.

This clone was observed a few times. The chain employs TRBV27 and TRBJ2-7, with 7 bases identical to TRBD1. Germline values: CDR1 MNHEY, CDR2 SMNVEV (reference sequence). This CDR3 region has 14 residues. V was pared by 5 bases and J by 2 bases, with 6 bases of the junction left unmatched. The CDR3 here is CASSATGAPYEQYF. The CDR3 DNA follows: TGTGCCAGCAGTGCCACAGGGGCCCCCTACGAGCAGTACTTC.

V usage is TRBV19 and J usage is TRBJ1-1; D remains unclear. Trimming took 0 bases from V and 0 from J, leaving 14 bases between them. Germline CDR1 is LNHDA and CDR2 is SQIVND (reference sequence). The CDR3 spans 17 residues. The CDR3 region is CASSIDLQSDMNTEAFF. The CDR3 DNA follows: TGTGCCAGTAGTATAGATCTACAATCTGACATGAACACTGAAGCTTTCTTT.

J is TRBJ1-5 and V is TRBV19; TRBD1 matches at 7 bases. Trimming took 2 bases from V and 6 from J; bases not matched to a gene: 4. The germline gives CDR1 LNHDA, CDR2 SQIVND (reference sequence). This CDR3 is 14 amino acids long. CDR3 nucleotide sequence: TGTGCCAGTAGTATACAGGGGGTTCGTCAGCCCCAGCATTTT. Its translation: CASSIQGVRQPQHF.

V usage is TRBV7-9 and J usage is TRBJ2-7; D is perhaps TRBD2 (6 bases). Germline V gene sequence: CDR1 SEHNR, CDR2 FQNEAQ (reference sequence). Between the trimmed V and J ends, which lost 7 bases and 4 bases, there was a span of 20 bases. This CDR3 contains 15 residues. CDR3 protein: CASTRSAGRRYEQYF. CDR3 DNA sequence: TGTGCCAGCACCCGATCGGCGGGACGTCGGTACGAGCAGTACTTC.

V usage is TRBV11-2 and J usage is TRBJ2-7, with 9 bases lining up with TRBD1. The germline gives CDR1 SGHAT, CDR2 FQNNGV. The junction had 6 bases not matched to a gene; V was cut back by 2 bases and J by 1 base. The CDR3 has 16 amino acids. The CDR3 nucleotides read TGTGCCAGCAGCTTATGGGGGGGACAGGGATCCTACGAGCAGTACTTC. Protein sequence: CASSLWGGQGSYEQYF.

This chain links TRBV6-5 with TRBJ1-4; TRBD1 might be the D (5 bases). V lost 6 bases and J lost 4, with 15 bases in between. Germline-derived CDR1 and CDR2 are MNHEY and SVGAGI. The CDR3 loop spans 15 amino acids. CDR3 sequence reads: CASRTGGRGNEKLFF. DNA for the CDR3: TGTGCCAGCAGGACTGGGGGGAGGGGTAATGAAAAACTGTTTTTT.

The chain has TRBV9 and TRBJ2-3; 11 nucleotides line up with TRBD2. The junction had 5 bases not matched to a gene; V was cut back by 2 bases and J by 3 bases. The germline CDR1 and CDR2 sequences are SGDLS and YYNGEE. This CDR3 comprises 16 residues. In DNA form, the CDR3 reads TGTGCCAGCAGCGTGTTGACTAGCGGGACGACAGATACGCAGTATTTT. Translation gives CASSVLTSGTTDTQYF.

The CDR3 is CASSPPAGVFEQYF. The CDR3 bases are TGTGCCAGCTCACCACCGGCGGGAGTCTTCGAGCAGTACTTC. The chain recombines TRBV18 with TRBJ2-7; 7 bases map to TRBD2. From germline, CDR1 is KGHSH and CDR2 LQKENI. The CDR3 consists of 14 residues. The junction had 5 bases not matched to a gene; V was cut back by 0 bases and J by 6 bases.